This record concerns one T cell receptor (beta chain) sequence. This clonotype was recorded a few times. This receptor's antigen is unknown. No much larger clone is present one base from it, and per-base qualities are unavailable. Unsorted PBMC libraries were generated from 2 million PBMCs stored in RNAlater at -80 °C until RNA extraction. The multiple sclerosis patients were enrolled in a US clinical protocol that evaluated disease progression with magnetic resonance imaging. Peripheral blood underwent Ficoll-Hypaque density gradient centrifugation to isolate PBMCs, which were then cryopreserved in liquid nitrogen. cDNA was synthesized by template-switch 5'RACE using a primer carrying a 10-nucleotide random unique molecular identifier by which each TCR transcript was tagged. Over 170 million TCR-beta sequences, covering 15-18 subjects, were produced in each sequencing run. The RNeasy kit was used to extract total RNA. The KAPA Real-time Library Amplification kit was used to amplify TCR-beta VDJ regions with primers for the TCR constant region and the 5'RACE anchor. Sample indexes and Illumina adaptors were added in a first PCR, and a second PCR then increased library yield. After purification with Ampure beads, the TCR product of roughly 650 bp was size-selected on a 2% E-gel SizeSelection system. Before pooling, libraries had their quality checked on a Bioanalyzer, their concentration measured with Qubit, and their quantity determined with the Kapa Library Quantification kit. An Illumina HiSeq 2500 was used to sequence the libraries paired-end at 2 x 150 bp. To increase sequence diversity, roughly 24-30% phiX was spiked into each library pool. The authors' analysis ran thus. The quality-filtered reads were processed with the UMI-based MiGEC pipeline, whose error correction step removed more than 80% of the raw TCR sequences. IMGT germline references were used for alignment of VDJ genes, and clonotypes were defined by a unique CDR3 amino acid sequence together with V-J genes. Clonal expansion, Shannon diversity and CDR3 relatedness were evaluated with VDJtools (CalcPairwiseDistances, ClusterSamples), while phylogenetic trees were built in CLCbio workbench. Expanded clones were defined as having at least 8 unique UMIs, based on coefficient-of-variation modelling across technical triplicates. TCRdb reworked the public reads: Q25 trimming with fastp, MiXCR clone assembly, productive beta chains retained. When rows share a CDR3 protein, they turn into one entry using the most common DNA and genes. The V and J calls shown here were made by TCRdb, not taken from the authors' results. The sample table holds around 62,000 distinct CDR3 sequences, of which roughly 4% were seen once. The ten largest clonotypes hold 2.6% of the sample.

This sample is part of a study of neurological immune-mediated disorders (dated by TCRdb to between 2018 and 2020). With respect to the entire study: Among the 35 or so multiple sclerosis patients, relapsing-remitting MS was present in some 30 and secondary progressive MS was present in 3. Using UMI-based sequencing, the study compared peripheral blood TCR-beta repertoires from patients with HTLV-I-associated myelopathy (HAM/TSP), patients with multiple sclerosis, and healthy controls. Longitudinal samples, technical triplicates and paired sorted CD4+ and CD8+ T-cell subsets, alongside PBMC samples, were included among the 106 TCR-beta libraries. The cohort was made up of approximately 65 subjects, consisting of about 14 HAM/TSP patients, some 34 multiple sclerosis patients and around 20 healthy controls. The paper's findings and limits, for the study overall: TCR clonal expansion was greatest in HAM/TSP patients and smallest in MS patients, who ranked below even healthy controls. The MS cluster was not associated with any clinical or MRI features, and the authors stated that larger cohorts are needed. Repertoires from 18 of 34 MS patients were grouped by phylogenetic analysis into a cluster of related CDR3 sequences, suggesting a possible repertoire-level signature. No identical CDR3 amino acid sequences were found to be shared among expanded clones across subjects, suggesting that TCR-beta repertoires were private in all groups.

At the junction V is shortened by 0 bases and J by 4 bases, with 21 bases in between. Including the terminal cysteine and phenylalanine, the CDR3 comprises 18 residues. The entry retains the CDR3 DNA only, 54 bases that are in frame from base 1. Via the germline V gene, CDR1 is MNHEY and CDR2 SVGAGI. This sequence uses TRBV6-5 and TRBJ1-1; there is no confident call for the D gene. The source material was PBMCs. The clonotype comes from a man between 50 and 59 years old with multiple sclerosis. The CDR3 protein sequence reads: CASSYSTEAGHPSTEAFF. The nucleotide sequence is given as TGTGCCAGCAGTTACTCGACGGAAGCAGGTCACCCGAGCACTGAAGCTTTCTTT.